This TCR beta chain was identified during a study of shared clonotypes between healthy human individuals. Study-wide points: In several donors, around 5% of naive CD4 clonotypes appeared in common. The study's rarefaction showed incomplete sorted-subset sequencing despite large depth.

V was trimmed by 1 base and J by 5 bases, leaving 18 bases between them. Germline CDR1 reads SGHTA; CDR2 reads FQGNSA. There are 16 residues in the CDR3. DNA at about 210 ng, roughly 27,000 T cell genomes, went into sorted-subset replicate PCRs. Generated by immunoSEQ multiplex PCR, the TCRdb table keeps only in-frame clones and is missing some. The sample lists about 2,200,000 clones; 90% to 95% were seen once. As regards this clone: What it binds is not known.

CD45RO-negative CD8 cells positively selected for CCR7 made up the naive population, which excluded terminally differentiated effector memory CD45RA+ cells. The specimen was naive CD8+ T cells from PBMCs. The sequence came from a man younger than 30 in good health. Some clones in this sample may be carry-over from other donors' samples. The rearrangement joins TRBV7-2 to TRBJ2-7, with no clear D. The CDR3 sequence is CASSLGPGRLEHEQYF. Here the CDR3 DNA reads TGTGCCAGCAGCTTAGGTCCGGGTAGGCTTGAACACGAGCAGTACTTC.